This entry lists 32 T cell receptor beta chains sequenced from one sample in a study of human T cells and chemical hapten exposure. Stated time point: pre-sensitization, week 0. Described treatment: therapeutic diphenylcyclopropenone sensitization with weekly scalp DPC. TCRdb called the RACE reads again in MiXCR, with one record for every CDR3 protein. The repertoire holds around 120,000 distinct CDR3 sequences, with approximately 12% as singletons. Material: whole blood, obtained in connection with sensitization to the hapten diphenylcyclopropenone (DPC). The origin of the receptors is a woman aged 18-29 years with alopecia areata. Some clones in this sample may be carry-over from other donors' samples.

This clonotype was observed at least ten times. The chain recombines TRBV20-1 with TRBJ2-7; weak D call: TRBD1 (6 bases). Germline values: CDR1 DFQATT, CDR2 SNEGSKA (reference sequence). Trimming shortened V by 3 bases and J by 0 bases, and 9 bases separated the two germline ends. The CDR3 has 13 residues. This CDR3 is CSASGDTSYEQYF. The DNA for the CDR3 is TGCAGTGCTAGCGGGGACACCTCCTACGAGCAGTACTTC.

This clonotype has a handful of counts. This rearrangement joins TRBV3-1 to TRBJ2-5, with TRBD2 matching over 7 bases. Losses at the gene ends were 4 bases for V and 5 bases for J; bases not matched to a gene: 16. CDR3 size: 17 residues. Per the germline V gene, CDR1 is LGHDT and CDR2 is YNNKEL (reference sequence). CDR3 protein: CASSPRGSGVFVETQYF. The CDR3 bases are TGTGCCAGCAGCCCCCGAGGGAGCGGGGTTTTTGTGGAGACCCAGTACTTC.

This clonotype was counted many times. The rearrangement uses TRBV10-2 and TRBJ2-3; D may be TRBD2 (6 bases). V lost 0 bases, J lost 6 bases, and 19 bases lay in between. Germline V gene sequence: CDR1 WSHSY, CDR2 SAAADI. The CDR3 consists of 17 residues. In DNA form, the CDR3 reads TGCGCCAGCAGTGAGTCGAGTGGGACTCCCGGCCGGGATACGCAGTATTTT. This sequence encodes CASSESSGTPGRDTQYF.

This sequence joins TRBV28 and TRBJ2-2; 8 nucleotides match TRBD1. Germline trimming cut 6 bases from V and 9 bases from J; bases unmatched to any gene: 3. This CDR3 comprises 12 residues. The germline V gene has CDR1 MDHEN and CDR2 SYDVKM. In DNA form, the CDR3 reads TGTGCCAGCAGGGCAGGGGGCAGGGAGCTGTTTTTT. This translates into CASRAGGRELFF.

The V call is TRBV4-3, the J call TRBJ1-2; D gene unclear. Germline CDR1 is LGHNA and CDR2 is YSLEER. The CDR3 is 13 amino acids. V was clipped by 2 bases and J by 3 bases, with 7 bases between them. The CDR3 reads CASSQNGHYGYTF. DNA for the CDR3: TGCGCCAGCAGCCAAAACGGGCACTATGGCTACACCTTC.

This clonotype has ten or more counts. The rearrangement joins TRBV7-9 to TRBJ1-1, with no clear D. CDR1 is SEHNR, CDR2 FQNEAQ, per germline (reference sequence). CDR3 length: 15 residues. V was clipped by 0 bases and J by 2 bases, with 10 bases between them. CDR3 coding DNA: TGTGCCAGCAGCTTAGCGATTGGAGGTAACACTGAAGCTTTCTTT. Amino acids: CASSLAIGGNTEAFF.

This clonotype was detected only a few times. This chain links TRBV4-3 with TRBJ1-1; no reliable D call. Germline V gene lookup returns CDR1 LGHNA and CDR2 YSLEER. V was pared by 0 bases and J by 6 bases, with 20 bases between. The CDR3 runs to 17 residues. The CDR3 here is CASSQEAGSGGSAEAFF. As DNA, the CDR3 is TGCGCCAGCAGCCAAGAGGCCGGGAGTGGTGGTAGCGCTGAAGCTTTCTTT.

This chain links TRBV7-2 with TRBJ2-5; TRBD2 might be the D (6 bases). Between the trimmed V and J ends, which lost 4 bases and 4 bases, there was a span of 10 bases. The CDR3 extends over 13 amino acids. Germline CDR1 is SGHTA and CDR2 is FQGNSA. As DNA, the CDR3 is TGTGCCAGCAGCTCCCGACTAGGAGAGACCCAGTACTTC. As protein: CASSSRLGETQYF.

This clonotype was counted between two and nine times. The V gene is TRBV28, the J gene TRBJ1-1; no firm D call. The length of the CDR3 is 14 residues. Looked up from germline, CDR1 is MDHEN and CDR2 is SYDVKM. V was pared by 5 bases and J by 2 bases, with 12 bases between. CDR3 protein: CASSTLWGNTEAFF. The CDR3 DNA reads TGTGCCAGCAGTACCTTGTGGGGAAACACTGAAGCTTTCTTT.

The chain is built from TRBV7-2 and TRBJ1-2; unclear D gene. V dropped 2 bases and J dropped 4 bases, with 8 bases sitting between them. This CDR3 region has 13 residues. Germline values: CDR1 SGHTA, CDR2 FQGNSA. This chain's CDR3 is CASSLSVSYGYTF. CDR3 bases: TGTGCCAGCAGCTTATCCGTTTCCTATGGCTACACCTTC.

There are a few counts of this clonotype. The chain employs TRBV7-2 and TRBJ2-5, with no clear D. Germline V gene sequence: CDR1 SGHTA, CDR2 FQGNSA. Trimming shortened V by 2 bases and J by 0 bases, and 7 bases separated the two germline ends. CDR3 size: 14 residues. The CDR3: CASSLFGNQETQYF. The CDR3, as DNA: TGTGCCAGCAGCTTATTCGGAAACCAAGAGACCCAGTACTTC.

This clonotype was recorded at least ten times. The chain couples TRBV4-3 to TRBJ1-4, with D unclear. The CDR3 consists of 14 residues. Looked up from germline, CDR1 is LGHNA and CDR2 is YSLEER. V lost 0 bases to trimming and J lost 10 bases, with 12 bases between them. The DNA for the CDR3 is TGCGCCAGCAGCCAAGACGACCTTGAGGGAAAACTGTTTTTT. It is translated as CASSQDDLEGKLFF.

The chain uses TRBV14 and TRBJ2-1; TRBD2 agrees at 8 bases. The CDR3 totals 16 residues. Germline CDR1 is SGHDN and CDR2 is FVKESK. J gave up 4 bases and V 3 bases, and 8 bases lay outside the gene matches. CDR3 loop: CASSQFRGGWYNEQFF. As DNA, the CDR3 is TGTGCCAGCAGCCAGTTTCGGGGGGGCTGGTACAATGAGCAGTTCTTC.

This clonotype has a handful of counts. The chain couples TRBV2 to TRBJ1-4, with a tentative D call TRBD1 (6 bases). The V end was cut by 6 bases, the J end by 5 bases, with 10 bases between. In germline, CDR1 is SNHLY, CDR2 FYNNEI. CDR3 size: 13 residues. The CDR3 DNA reads as TGTGCCAGCAGCGGACAGCCCAATGAAAAACTGTTTTTT. Its translation: CASSGQPNEKLFF.

The chain recombines TRBV7-2 with TRBJ2-3, with TRBD1 matching 10 bases. V shed 7 bases and J 4 bases; nucleotides not matched to a gene: 5. The CDR3 consists of 14 residues. Germline V gene lookup returns CDR1 SGHTA and CDR2 FQGNSA. CDR3 bases: TGTGCCAGCACCAGGGACAGGGGATCAGATACGCAGTATTTT. Its translation is CASTRDRGSDTQYF.

This clonotype showed up many times. The CDR3 nucleotides read TGCGCCAGCAGCCCCCTGGGGGGGGCGGGCACAGATACGCAGTATTTT. This translates into CASSPLGGAGTDTQYF. This rearrangement joins TRBV4-3 to TRBJ2-3, with D maybe TRBD2 (7 bases). The germline V and J ends were trimmed by 4 bases and 1 base, with 15 bases remaining between them. From germline, CDR1 is LGHNA and CDR2 YSLEER. This CDR3 contains 16 residues.

This clonotype was counted between two and nine times. The V and J genes are TRBV20-1 and TRBJ2-1; the match to TRBD2 covers 7 bases. V shed 3 bases, J shed 4 bases, and the junction held 6 bases outside the gene matches. The CDR3 consists of 14 residues. CDR1 and CDR2 (germline): DFQATT, SNEGSKA (reference sequence). For the CDR3, the DNA is TGCAGTGCTAGCGGCGGGGGACTTTACAATGAGCAGTTCTTC. This sequence encodes CSASGGGLYNEQFF.

The CDR3 region has the DNA TGTGCCAGCAGCCAAACCCCGGGGGACAGGTTCTATGGCTACACCTTC. Residues: CASSQTPGDRFYGYTF. The J gene is TRBJ1-2, the V gene TRBV4-2, with TRBD1 matching over 8 bases. The germline V gene has CDR1 LGHNA and CDR2 YNFKEQ. This CDR3 has 16 residues. After removal of 2 bases from V and 4 bases from J, the junction contained 9 bases not matched to a gene.

The table lists this clonotype with a few counts. J is TRBJ2-1 and V is TRBV12-3 or TRBV12-4, with TRBD2 matching 8 bases. This CDR3 comprises 15 residues. J was trimmed by 9 bases and V by 3 bases; bases with no gene match: 10. CDR3 in amino acids: CASSFGRGARSEQFF. For the CDR3, the DNA is TGTGCCAGCAGTTTTGGGCGGGGGGCCCGGTCTGAGCAGTTCTTC.

V and J are TRBV6-2 or TRBV6-3 and TRBJ2-3; 7 bases fit TRBD1. From germline, CDR1 is MNHEY and CDR2 SVGEGT. There are 15 residues in the CDR3. After removal of 6 bases from V and 3 bases from J, the junction contained 9 bases not matched to a gene. CDR3 protein: CASRRPGQMTDTQYF. DNA for the CDR3: TGTGCCAGCAGAAGACCGGGACAGATGACAGATACGCAGTATTTT.

This clonotype was detected a few times. The J gene is TRBJ2-7, the V gene TRBV5-1; 11 bases are shared with TRBD1. The CDR3 extends over 15 amino acids. V was clipped by 2 bases and J by 7 bases; unmatched bases: 8. The germline V gene encodes CDR1 SGHRS and CDR2 YFSETQ. CDR3 nucleotides: TGCGCCAGCAGCTTACCGGACAGGGGGCCTCGGGAGCAGTACTTC. This codes for CASSLPDRGPREQYF.

This clonotype was observed a handful of times. The chain employs TRBV10-3 and TRBJ2-1; weak D call: TRBD1 (6 bases). This CDR3 spans 13 amino acids. The V end lost 4 bases, the J end lost 9 bases, and 13 bases lay between the germline ends. Germline lookup yields CDR1 ENHRY and CDR2 SYGVKD. The CDR3 nucleotides read TGTGCCATCAGTGTTACCGTAGGGGGTGAGCAGTTCTTC. This translates into CAISVTVGGEQFF.

This clonotype was counted ten times or more. This rearrangement joins TRBV11-2 to TRBJ2-3; no reliable D call. The CDR3 has 11 amino acids. Germline CDR1 is SGHAT and CDR2 is FQNNGV. V was cut by 5 bases and J by 6 bases, with 6 bases left in between. CDR3 amino acids: CASSPTDTQYF. The DNA of the CDR3 is TGTGCCAGCAGCCCTACGGATACGCAGTATTTT.

This clonotype was seen only a few times. The chain combines TRBV18 with TRBJ2-1, with a tentative D call TRBD1 (6 bases). The CDR3 is 13 residues long. Trimming took off 6 bases at V and 8 bases at J, with 14 bases between the two ends. The germline gives CDR1 KGHSH, CDR2 LQKENI. The CDR3 coding sequence is TGTGCCAGCTCCTCCACAGGGTACGATGAGCAGTTCTTC. Its translation is CASSSTGYDEQFF.

This clonotype was seen a handful of times. This rearrangement joins TRBV4-3 to TRBJ1-2; D uncertain. In germline, CDR1 is LGHNA, CDR2 YSLEER. Trimming stripped 0 bases from V and 8 bases from J, with 19 bases between. The CDR3 is 16 residues long. Written as DNA, the CDR3 is TGCGCCAGCAGCCAAGAGGTGGCAGGAGCGTTGGGGGGCTACACCTTC. Residues: CASSQEVAGALGGYTF.

This rearrangement joins TRBV4-3 to TRBJ2-3; the D is unclear. Between the trimmed V and J ends, which lost 4 bases and 0 bases, there was a span of 11 bases. CDR3 length: 15 amino acids. Germline CDR1 is LGHNA and CDR2 is YSLEER. CDR3 DNA: TGCGCCAGCAGCCCTAAACCTCGAAGCACAGATACGCAGTATTTT. This encodes CASSPKPRSTDTQYF.

The V and J genes are TRBV7-6 and TRBJ1-6; no reliable D call. The V and J ends lost 2 bases and 8 bases respectively, with 7 bases between them. CDR3 size: 13 residues. Per germline, CDR1 SGHVS and CDR2 FNYEAQ. The chain's CDR3 is CASSLSGDSPLHF. CDR3 nucleotides: TGTGCCAGCAGCTTAAGTGGGGATTCACCCCTCCACTTT.

CDR3 nucleotides: TGTGCCAGTAGTATAGATGACGGGGGCCCCACCGGGGAGCTGTTTTTT. Translating gives CASSIDDGGPTGELFF. This chain joins TRBV19 and TRBJ2-2; D assignment may be TRBD1 or TRBD2 (6 bases each). The CDR3 loop spans 16 amino acids. The V and J ends lost 0 bases and 4 bases respectively, with 12 bases between them. Germline values: CDR1 LNHDA, CDR2 SQIVND (reference sequence).

The J gene is TRBJ2-7, the V gene TRBV13; TRBD1 matches at 9 bases. V trimming: 0 bases; J trimming: 2 bases; junction bases outside the gene matches: 2. Germline V gives CDR1 PRHDT, CDR2 FYEKMQ (reference sequence). This CDR3 has 15 amino acids. CDR3: CASSLGQGAAYEQYF. For the CDR3, the DNA is TGTGCCAGCAGCTTAGGACAGGGGGCTGCCTACGAGCAGTACTTC.

The CDR3 region is CASSYSLTAKNIQYF. In DNA form, the CDR3 reads TGTGCCAGCAGTTACTCGTTAACAGCCAAAAACATTCAGTACTTC. The rearrangement uses TRBV6-2 or TRBV6-3 and TRBJ2-4; D uncertain. This CDR3 contains 15 residues. Per the germline V gene, CDR1 is MNHEY and CDR2 is SVGEGT. Trimming cost V 0 bases and J 0 bases, with 6 bases left between them.

The CDR3 nucleotides read TGTGCCAGCAGCCCCGCCGGGGGGAAATCCTACAATGAGCAGTTCTTC. Its protein product is CASSPAGGKSYNEQFF. V and J are TRBV7-9 and TRBJ2-1, with 7 positions matching TRBD2. V was pared by 5 bases and J by 1 base, with 8 bases of the junction left unmatched. Germline CDR1 is SEHNR and CDR2 is FQNEAQ (reference sequence). The CDR3 consists of 16 residues.

This clonotype came up many times. The chain links TRBV4-3 to TRBJ2-2; D possibly matches TRBD1 or TRBD2 (5 bases each). This CDR3 is 14 amino acids long. Deletions cut 4 bases from V and 5 bases from J, with 11 bases between. Germline CDR1 and CDR2: LGHNA and YSLEER. The CDR3 DNA sequence: TGCGCCAGCAGCCCGGGACGGAGGACCGGGGAGCTGTTTTTT. Translated: CASSPGRRTGELFF.